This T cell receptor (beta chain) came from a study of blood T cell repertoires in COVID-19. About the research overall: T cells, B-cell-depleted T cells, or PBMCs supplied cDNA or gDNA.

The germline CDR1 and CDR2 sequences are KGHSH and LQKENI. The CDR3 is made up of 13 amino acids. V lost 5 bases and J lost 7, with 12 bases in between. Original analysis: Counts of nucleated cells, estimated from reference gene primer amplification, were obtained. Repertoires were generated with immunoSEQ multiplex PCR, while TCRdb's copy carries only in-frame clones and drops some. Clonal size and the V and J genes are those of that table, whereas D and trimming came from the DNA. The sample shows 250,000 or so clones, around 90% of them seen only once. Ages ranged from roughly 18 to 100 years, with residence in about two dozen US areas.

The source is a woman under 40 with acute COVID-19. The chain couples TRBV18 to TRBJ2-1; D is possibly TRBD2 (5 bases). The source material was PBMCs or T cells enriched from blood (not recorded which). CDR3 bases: TGTGCCAGCTCAGCCCAACTAGAGAATGAGCAGTTCTTC. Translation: CASSAQLENEQFF.